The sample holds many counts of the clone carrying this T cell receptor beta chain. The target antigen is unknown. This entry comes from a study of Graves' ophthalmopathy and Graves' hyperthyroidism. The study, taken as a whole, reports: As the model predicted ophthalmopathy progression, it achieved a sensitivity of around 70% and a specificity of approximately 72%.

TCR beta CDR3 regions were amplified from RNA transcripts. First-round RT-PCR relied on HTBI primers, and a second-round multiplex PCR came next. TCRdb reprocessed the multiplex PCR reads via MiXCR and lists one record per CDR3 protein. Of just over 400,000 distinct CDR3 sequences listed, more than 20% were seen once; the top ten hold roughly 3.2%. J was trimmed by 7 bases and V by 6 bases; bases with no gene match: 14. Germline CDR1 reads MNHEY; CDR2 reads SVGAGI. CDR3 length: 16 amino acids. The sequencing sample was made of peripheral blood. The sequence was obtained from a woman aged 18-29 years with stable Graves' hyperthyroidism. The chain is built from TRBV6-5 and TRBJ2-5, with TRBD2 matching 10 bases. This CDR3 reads CASRRAQREGLGTQYF. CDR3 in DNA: TGTGCCAGCAGGAGGGCCCAGCGGGAGGGCCTCGGGACCCAGTACTTC.